Below are 21 T cell receptor beta chains sequenced from a single sample in a study of cytomegalovirus exposure and HLA in healthy donors. 13 Jbeta primers and 60 Vbeta primers were used for the PCR. The method was immunoSEQ multiplex PCR; TCRdb's version includes in-frame clones alone and lacks a portion of them. Among about 170,000 clones listed, around 68% were seen once. The sample taken for sequencing was PBMCs. The source of these receptors is a man aged 40-49 years in good health and CMV-seronegative.

This clone was seen more than once but under ten times. The V call is TRBV15, the J call TRBJ1-1; weak D call: TRBD1 (5 bases). V lost 5 bases, J lost 4 bases, and 17 bases lay in between. The CDR3 length is 15 residues. Per the germline V gene, CDR1 is LNHNV and CDR2 is YYDKDF (reference sequence). CDR3 DNA sequence: TGTGCCACCAGCGGTGGACGGGGGTGGGCCACTGAAGCTTTCTTT. Residues: CATSGGRGWATEAFF.

V is TRBV7-8 and J is TRBJ2-3, with a tentative D call TRBD2 (6 bases). Germline lookup yields CDR1 SGHVS and CDR2 FQNEAQ. The V and J ends lost 1 base and 7 bases respectively, with 12 bases between them. The CDR3 sequence is 14 residues long. The CDR3 coding sequence is TGTGCCAGCAGCTTAGGGGACTCTGGCAATACGCAGTATTTT. The encoded protein is CASSLGDSGNTQYF.

The chain is built from TRBV2 and TRBJ2-5, with 9 bases lining up with TRBD2. Germline-derived CDR1 and CDR2 are SNHLY and FYNNEI. The junction had 18 bases not matched to a gene; V was cut back by 2 bases and J by 5 bases. The CDR3 extends over 19 amino acids. The CDR3 protein is CASSEQFIGLALNLETQYF. CDR3 nucleotide sequence: TGTGCCAGCAGTGAACAATTCATTGGACTAGCGTTGAATCTTGAGACCCAGTACTTC.

For the CDR3, the DNA is TGTGCCAGCACCCCAGGGGGGAAGAACACTGAAGCTTTCTTT. Translation: CASTPGGKNTEAFF. The rearrangement joins TRBV7-3 to TRBJ1-1; 7 positions agree with TRBD1. J gave up 1 base and V 7 bases, and 6 bases lay outside the gene matches. CDR3 length: 14 amino acids. Germline CDR1 reads SGHTA; CDR2 reads FQGTGA.

The CDR3 coding sequence is TGTGCCAGTAGCCCTCGGGGAGGGGGAGCCTATAATTCACCCCTCCACTTT. It specifies CASSPRGGGAYNSPLHF. The chain recombines TRBV9 with TRBJ1-6; perhaps TRBD1 as D (6 bases). CDR1 and CDR2 (germline): SGDLS, YYNGEE. The CDR3 loop spans 17 amino acids. Trimming took 8 bases from V and 2 from J, leaving 20 bases between them.

The CDR3 spells CASSFQGSYEQYF. CDR3 sequence (DNA): TGTGCCAGCAGCTTTCAGGGTTCCTACGAGCAGTACTTC. The chain carries TRBV5-4 and TRBJ2-5; weak D call: TRBD1 (5 bases). The J call is uncertain, as TRBJ2-7 better fits the DNA end. Germline CDR1 is SGHNT and CDR2 is YYREEE (reference sequence). The CDR3 spans 13 residues.

The DNA for the CDR3 is TGCAGCGCCCGCGTGGGACTAGCGGGCTACGAGCAGTACTTC. It specifies CSARVGLAGYEQYF. J is TRBJ2-7 and V is TRBV29-1; 12 bases align to TRBD2. Looked up from germline, CDR1 is SQVTM and CDR2 is ANQGSEA. The CDR3 runs to 14 residues. V shed 7 bases and J 3 bases; nucleotides not matched to a gene: 7.

This chain joins TRBV6-4 and TRBJ2-1; 16 bases match TRBD2. V dropped 4 bases and J dropped 9; count of bases not matched to a gene: 9. There are 17 residues in the CDR3. The germline V gene has CDR1 MRHNA and CDR2 SNTAGT. CDR3 nucleotides: TGTGCCAGCAGTGCCGGGACTAGCGGGGGGGCCGTTGGTGAGCAGTTCTTC. Translating it yields CASSAGTSGGAVGEQFF.

Details on this clone: At one end the junction does not follow the germline gene, possibly because of a read error. The chain couples TRBV2 to TRBJ1-4; no reliable D call. The CDR3 spans 13 residues. The V gene's germline CDR1 is SNHLY and CDR2 FYNNEI. CDR3 loop: CTSTYNLDEKLFF. The CDR3 coding sequence is TGTACCAGCACGTACAATCTTGATGAAAAACTGTTTTTT.

This chain joins TRBV7-9 and TRBJ2-1; D might be TRBD1 (5 bases). V dropped 5 bases and J dropped 9 bases, with 14 bases sitting between them. Looked up from germline, CDR1 is SEHNR and CDR2 is FQNEAQ (reference sequence). CDR3 length: 13 residues. For the CDR3, the DNA is TGTGCCAGCAGCCTGGCAGGGAAGGTTGAGCAGTTCTTC. Translated: CASSLAGKVEQFF.

Regarding this clone: A read error may produce the germline difference seen at one junction end. The chain links TRBV7-9 to TRBJ1-3; D uncertain. CDR1 and CDR2 from the germline V gene are SEHNR and FQNEAQ (reference sequence). The CDR3 has 16 residues. Here the CDR3 reads CSSSLKRVEAGNTIYF. As DNA, the CDR3 is TGTTCCAGCAGCTTGAAGAGGGTCGAGGCGGGAAACACCATATATTTT.

The V call is TRBV19, the J call TRBJ2-2; 8 bases agree with TRBD2. The CDR3 runs to 19 residues. Per the germline V gene, CDR1 is LNHDA and CDR2 is SQIVND (reference sequence). J was trimmed by 5 bases and V by 4 bases; bases with no gene match: 18. CDR3 nucleotides: TGTGCCAGTAGTACCCGGGGGGGCGCGGTGGGCGCGGGAACCGGGGAGCTGTTTTTT. Translation gives CASSTRGGAVGAGTGELFF.

In DNA, the CDR3 is TGTGCCAGCAGTTCAAGACTAGCGGGTGAGACCCAGTACTTC. This sequence encodes CASSSRLAGETQYF. The chain carries TRBV6-5 and TRBJ2-5; 10 bases map to TRBD2. J lost 5 bases, V lost 4 bases, and 4 bases had no gene match. The CDR3 has 14 amino acids. Germline-derived CDR1 and CDR2 are MNHEY and SVGAGI.

This clone was detected only once. V gene TRBV7-2 combines with J gene TRBJ2-1; 7 bases map to TRBD2. CDR1 and CDR2 (germline): SGHTA, FQGNSA. The CDR3 extends over 15 amino acids. Unmatched junction bases numbered 10, after V lost 5 bases and J lost 6 bases. CDR3 amino acids: CASSLGRSSGNEQFF. In nucleotides, the CDR3 is TGTGCCAGCAGCCTGGGGCGGTCTAGCGGCAATGAGCAGTTCTTC.

CDR3 loop: CASGSETTLWETQYF. The CDR3 nucleotides are TGTGCTAGTGGTTCAGAGACGACTCTCTGGGAGACCCAGTACTTC. This sequence joins TRBV12-5 and TRBJ2-5, with unresolved D. Germline CDR1 reads LGHNT; CDR2 reads FRNRAP. The CDR3 has 15 amino acids. The germline V and J ends were trimmed by 4 bases and 5 bases, with 17 bases remaining between them.

This chain uses TRBV25-1 with TRBJ2-5; D perhaps matches TRBD2 (5 bases). This CDR3 region has 14 residues. V lost 1 base and J 7 bases, leaving 13 bases between the germline ends. Looked up from germline, CDR1 is MGHDK and CDR2 is SYGVNS. The DNA of the CDR3 is TGTGCCAGCAGTGAATTGGGAGACCCGGGGACCCAGTACTTC. Its translation: CASSELGDPGTQYF.

This clone was seen more than once but under ten times. The chain links TRBV7-8 to TRBJ1-6; 8 bases align to TRBD1. Looked up from germline, CDR1 is SGHVS and CDR2 is FQNEAQ. The CDR3 is 15 residues long. With 1 base clipped from V and 9 bases from J, the junction kept 5 bases outside the gene matches. The CDR3 sequence is CASSLGGTGGSPLHF. The CDR3 coding sequence is TGTGCCAGCAGCTTAGGAGGGACAGGCGGTTCACCCCTCCACTTT.

This clone has a handful of counts. The genes are TRBV5-1 and TRBJ2-1; the match to TRBD1 covers 9 bases. CDR3 length equals 16 residues. The junction had 10 bases not matched to a gene; V was cut back by 4 bases and J by 5 bases. CDR1 and CDR2 (germline): SGHRS, YFSETQ. The CDR3: CASSPTGTGWDNEQFF. CDR3 sequence (DNA): TGCGCCAGCAGCCCAACCGGGACAGGGTGGGACAATGAGCAGTTCTTC.

As concerns this clone: The same CDR3 is also encoded by other DNA sequences in this sample. This chain links TRBV19 with TRBJ1-1; 7 bases match TRBD1. CDR1 is LNHDA, CDR2 SQIVND, per germline (reference sequence). The CDR3 runs to 13 residues. Unmatched junction bases numbered 0, after V lost 1 base and J lost 4 bases. The CDR3 DNA is TGTGCCAGTAGTATAGCAGGGGGCACTGAAGCTTTCTTT. This sequence encodes CASSIAGGTEAFF.

This clone occurred a few times. V is TRBV6-1 and J is TRBJ2-7; D perhaps matches TRBD1 (5 bases). The germline gives CDR1 MNHNS, CDR2 SASEGT. CDR3 length: 14 residues. Between the trimmed V and J ends, which lost 6 bases and 3 bases, there was a span of 15 bases. The CDR3 DNA sequence: TGTGCCAGCAGGGACACCCTGGGCGTCTACGAGCAGTACTTC. Translation: CASRDTLGVYEQYF.

A few counts support this clone. The rearrangement joins TRBV25-1 to TRBJ1-2; 9 bases map to TRBD1. The V segment lost 5 bases and the J segment 5 bases; nucleotides outside the gene matches: 6. The V gene's germline CDR1 is MGHDK and CDR2 SYGVNS. The CDR3 is 14 residues long. The CDR3 region is CASSPPTGGYGYTF. The CDR3 DNA follows: TGTGCCAGCAGTCCACCGACAGGGGGTTATGGCTACACCTTC.